A few counts support the clone carrying this T cell receptor beta chain. TCRdb keeps only in-frame clones here, not all; method: immunoSEQ multiplex PCR. The repertoire holds 150,000 to 200,000 clones, with almost 90% as singletons. The germline CDR1 and CDR2 sequences are MNHEY and SMNVEV (reference sequence). This CDR3 has 15 residues. V lost 3 bases to trimming and J lost 0 bases, with 11 bases between them. This sample is part of a study of control samples from healthy donors and cancer patients. V gene TRBV27 combines with J gene TRBJ1-2; D unclear. The TCR was taken from a woman aged 25 to 39 in good health. Sequencing was performed on blood. For the CDR3, the DNA is TGTGCCAGCAGTTTTTACAGTCGAGCTAACTATGGCTACACCTTC. Translating gives CASSFYSRANYGYTF.